This TCR beta chain was identified during a study of T cells after yellow fever vaccination. Template switching with 5'RACE generated the TCR cDNA and added a universal primer site and UMIs. MiXCR was run by TCRdb on the 5' RACE reads, yielding one entry per CDR3 protein. The sample has hundreds of thousands of distinct CDR3 sequences, approximately 13% seen once. This clonotype was detected a few times. V was shortened by 0 bases and J by 6 bases, with 12 bases between the two germline ends. Germline CDR1 and CDR2: SGHTA and FQGNSA. The CDR3 covers 16 residues. The source of this sequence is a man aged 18 to 30 who received the YFV17D yellow fever vaccine. The starting material was CD4+ T cells sorted from PBMCs, obtained 15 days after the yellow fever booster vaccination. V is TRBV7-2 and J is TRBJ1-6, with D tentatively TRBD1 (5 bases). CDR3 residues: CASSLAPGRINSPLHF. The CDR3 coding sequence is TGTGCCAGCAGCTTAGCTCCGGGACGGATTAATTCACCCCTCCACTTT.